Below are 10 T cell receptor beta chains sequenced from a single sample in a study of shared clonotypes between healthy human individuals. The assay was immunoSEQ multiplex PCR, and TCRdb's table has in-frame clones only and misses some. The data show around 1.4 million clones, with around 98.5% seen just once and 0.36% held by the top ten. Sequencing used naive CD4+ T cells sorted from blood. Indicated subset: CD45RA+ positively selected. Source of these receptors: a man under 40 in good health.

This chain links TRBV6-6 with TRBJ2-4; 10 bases are a match to TRBD1. J gave up 3 bases and V 6 bases, and 5 bases lay outside the gene matches. This CDR3 has 15 amino acids. The germline V gene has CDR1 MNHNY and CDR2 SVGAGI (reference sequence). In DNA form, the CDR3 reads TGTGCCAGCAGACCGGGACAGGGGAACAAAAACATTCAGTACTTC. It codes for CASRPGQGNKNIQYF.

V is TRBV7-9 and J is TRBJ2-7, with D perhaps matching TRBD2 (7 bases). Germline CDR1 and CDR2: SEHNR and FQNEAQ (reference sequence). V was shortened by 5 bases and J by 4 bases, with 18 bases between the two germline ends. The CDR3 has 15 residues. This CDR3 is CASSPRRGGSYEQYF. The CDR3 nucleotides read TGTGCCAGCAGCCCGAGGAGGGGGGGTTCATACGAGCAGTACTTC.

Regarding this clone: The sample carries other DNA sequences with the same CDR3. The rearrangement joins TRBV7-2 to TRBJ1-1, with 7 bases matching TRBD1. The trim removed 1 base at V and 0 bases at J, leaving 2 bases unmatched. CDR1 SGHTA and CDR2 FQGNSA come from the germline V gene. CDR3 size: 15 residues. As DNA, the CDR3 is TGTGCCAGCAGCTTAGTAGGACAGGTGAACACTGAAGCTTTCTTT. The encoded protein is CASSLVGQVNTEAFF.

This chain joins TRBV30 and TRBJ1-5; 10 nucleotides agree with TRBD1. Per the germline V gene, CDR1 is GTSNPN and CDR2 is SVGIG (reference sequence). After removal of 4 bases from V and 1 base from J, the junction contained 1 base not matched to a gene. The CDR3 contains 14 residues. The CDR3 spells CAWTGQGSNQPQHF. In DNA form, the CDR3 reads TGTGCCTGGACGGGACAGGGGAGCAATCAGCCCCAGCATTTT.

This chain joins TRBV2 and TRBJ1-1; 10 positions agree with TRBD1. The CDR3 has 13 residues. Germline CDR1 reads SNHLY; CDR2 reads FYNNEI. Trimming cost V 3 bases and J 10 bases; bases outside gene matches: 5. The CDR3 loop is CASSDGTGEGAFF. The CDR3 nucleotides are TGTGCCAGCAGTGACGGGACAGGGGAGGGAGCTTTCTTT.

J is TRBJ2-1 and V is TRBV18, with 8 nucleotides matching TRBD2. V lost 3 bases, J lost 4 bases, and 8 bases stayed unmatched. Germline CDR1 is KGHSH and CDR2 is LQKENI. The CDR3 sequence is 16 residues long. CDR3 amino acids: CASSPPQKREYNEQFF. CDR3 bases: TGTGCCAGCTCACCCCCTCAGAAGCGGGAGTACAATGAGCAGTTCTTC.

This chain uses TRBV6-4 with TRBJ2-1; TRBD2 matches at 9 bases. There are 15 residues in the CDR3. The germline gives CDR1 MRHNA, CDR2 SNTAGT. Germline trimming cut 7 bases from V and 5 bases from J; bases unmatched to any gene: 9. Here the CDR3 DNA reads TGTGCCAGCAAGATCTGGGCGGGAGGGCACAATGAGCAGTTCTTC. Amino acid sequence: CASKIWAGGHNEQFF.

V is TRBV14 and J is TRBJ2-1; 7 bases match TRBD2. The CDR3 has 18 residues. CDR1 SGHDN and CDR2 FVKESK come from the germline V gene. J gave up 7 bases and V 0 bases, and 15 bases lay outside the gene matches. The CDR3 loop is CASSQELPGASGVNEQFF. CDR3 DNA: TGTGCCAGCAGCCAAGAGCTACCCGGTGCTAGCGGTGTAAATGAGCAGTTCTTC.

The chain uses TRBV10-1 and TRBJ2-1, with no clear D. Trimming left V 0 bases short and J 5 bases short, with 17 bases between. The CDR3 has 17 residues. Germline V gene lookup returns CDR1 WNHNN and CDR2 SYGVQD (reference sequence). The CDR3 DNA is TGCGCCAGCAGTGAGTCGAAAGCAAACCAATTTAACAATGAGCAGTTCTTC. Its protein product is CASSESKANQFNNEQFF.

The V gene is TRBV4-1, the J gene TRBJ2-4, with D perhaps being TRBD1 or TRBD2 (5 bases each). CDR3 length equals 16 residues. Trimming cost V 4 bases and J 3 bases, with 16 bases left between them. The germline CDR1 and CDR2 sequences are MGHRA and YSYEKL. The CDR3 region is CASSPPLGRVKNIQYF. The CDR3 DNA is TGCGCCAGCAGCCCACCCTTGGGGCGGGTCAAAAACATTCAGTACTTC.